One sample yielded the 16 T cell receptor beta chains listed below, sequenced in a study of blood T cell repertoires in COVID-19. This table comes from immunoSEQ multiplex PCR, and its TCRdb copy is limited to in-frame clones, with some not included. The table lists nearly 200,000 clones, 70% to 85% of them singletons, with 6% to 8% in the top ten. Sequences were obtained from peripheral blood. The receptors derive from a human donor with acute or convalescent COVID-19. The donor label of this sample is uncertain.

The rearrangement joins TRBV6-5 to TRBJ2-7; 8 nucleotides agree with TRBD2. Trimming removed 3 bases from V and 2 bases from J; junction bases left unmatched: 6. The CDR3 extends over 15 amino acids. CDR1 is MNHEY and CDR2 is SVGAGI in the germline V gene. The chain's CDR3 is CASSYSGNGAYEQYF. The CDR3 bases are TGTGCCAGCAGTTATAGCGGGAATGGGGCCTACGAGCAGTACTTC.

This clone was seen only a few times. Different DNA sequences within this sample yield the same CDR3. The rearrangement uses TRBV7-3 and TRBJ2-1, with TRBD1 as a possible D gene (6 bases). Germline V lookup: CDR1 SGHTA, CDR2 FQGTGA. The CDR3 is 12 residues long. V was pared by 2 bases and J by 10 bases, with 9 bases between. CDR3 coding DNA: TGTGCCAGCAGCTTAGGGGGCGGAGAGCAGTTCTTC. The encoded protein is CASSLGGGEQFF. Together with reference TRBV7-3 and TRBJ2-1, the CDR3 gives the full variable domain: GAGVSQTPSNKVTEKGKYVELRCDPISGHTALYWYRQSLGQGPEFLIYFQGTGAADDSGLPNDRFFAVRPEGSVSTLKIQRTERGDSAVYLCASSLGGGEQFFGPGTRLTVL.

This clone showed up just a few times. This chain uses TRBV19 with TRBJ2-5; 7 nucleotides match TRBD1. The CDR3 loop spans 16 amino acids. Losses at the gene ends were 6 bases for V and 1 base for J; bases not matched to a gene: 11. The V gene's germline CDR1 is LNHDA and CDR2 SQIVND (reference sequence). CDR3 residues: CASSSETGLAQETQYF. The CDR3 coding sequence is TGTGCCAGTAGCTCGGAGACAGGGTTGGCCCAAGAGACCCAGTACTTC.

The chain has TRBV28 and TRBJ2-7; 8 positions match TRBD1. Germline lookup yields CDR1 MDHEN and CDR2 SYDVKM. The CDR3 spans 14 residues. Unmatched junction bases numbered 8, after V lost 2 bases and J lost 8 bases. CDR3 region: CASSLPGQGGQQYF. The CDR3 DNA reads TGTGCCAGCAGTTTACCTGGACAGGGTGGCCAGCAGTACTTC. Filled out from reference TRBV28 and TRBJ2-7, the complete variable domain reads DVKVTQSSRYLVKRTGEKVFLECVQDMDHENMFWYRQDPGLGLRLIYFSYDVKMKEKGDIPEGYSVSREKKERFSLILESASTNQTSMYLCASSLPGQGGQQYFGPGTRLTVT.

The V call is TRBV7-2, the J call TRBJ2-1; TRBD2 aligns across 7 bases. V was pared by 4 bases and J by 5 bases, with 11 bases of the junction left unmatched. CDR1 is SGHTA and CDR2 is FQGNSA in the germline V gene. The CDR3 consists of 16 residues. This CDR3 is CASSSQRGFNHNEQFF. The CDR3 coding sequence is TGTGCCAGCAGCTCCCAGCGGGGCTTTAACCACAATGAGCAGTTCTTC.

The chain couples TRBV28 to TRBJ1-1; the D gene is possibly TRBD1 (6 bases). The germline V gene encodes CDR1 MDHEN and CDR2 SYDVKM. The length of the CDR3 is 17 residues. V lost 4 bases and J 0 bases, leaving 18 bases between the germline ends. The CDR3 DNA sequence: TGTGCCAGCAGTTCTCGAATTACAGGGTTCGTGAACACTGAAGCTTTCTTT. Translation: CASSSRITGFVNTEAFF.

The chain combines TRBV7-8 with TRBJ2-7, with 13 bases identical to TRBD2. Trimming took 4 bases from V and 10 from J; bases not matched to a gene: 10. Germline loops: CDR1 SGHVS, CDR2 FQNEAQ. The CDR3 runs 15 residues. The CDR3: CASSYPGLAGDSQYF. The CDR3, as DNA: TGTGCCAGCAGCTATCCCGGACTAGCGGGAGATAGTCAGTACTTC.

V is TRBV3-1 (or the pseudogene TRBV3-2) and J is TRBJ2-7; D not certain. Germline CDR1 reads LGHDT; CDR2 reads YNNKEL (reference sequence). The CDR3 is made up of 12 amino acids. Trimming took 2 bases from V and 9 from J, leaving 11 bases between them. Written as DNA, the CDR3 is TGTGCCAGCAGCCAACTCGGAACGGGGCAGTACTTC. The encoded protein is CASSQLGTGQYF.

V gene TRBV2 combines with J gene TRBJ2-1; TRBD2 agrees at 16 bases. V was pared by 9 bases and J by 3 bases, with 8 bases of the junction left unmatched. Germline V gene data show CDR1 as SNHLY and CDR2 as FYNNEI. The CDR3 has 17 residues. CDR3 bases: TGTGCCAGTACCGGGACTAGCGGGAGGGTGGTCTACAATGAGCAGTTCTTC. It codes for CASTGTSGRVVYNEQFF. The whole variable domain, remainder taken from reference TRBV2 and TRBJ2-1, is EPEVTQTPSHQVTQMGQEVILRCVPISNHLYFYWYRQILGQKVEFLVSFYNNEISEKSEIFDDQFSVERPDGSNFTLKIRSTKLEDSAMYFCASTGTSGRVVYNEQFFGPGTRLTVL.

The rearrangement joins TRBV28 to TRBJ1-2; D ambiguous. Germline lookup yields CDR1 MDHEN and CDR2 SYDVKM. V was shortened by 2 bases and J by 4 bases, with 8 bases between the two germline ends. The CDR3 length is 13 residues. The CDR3 region has the DNA TGTGCCAGCAGTTTACGTGGAGGCTATGGCTACACCTTC. Protein: CASSLRGGYGYTF.

The chain employs TRBV18 and TRBJ2-1, with 12 bases that match TRBD2. The V gene's germline CDR1 is KGHSH and CDR2 LQKENI. V was pared by 4 bases and J by 2 bases, with 6 bases of the junction left unmatched. CDR3 length: 17 residues. The CDR3 sequence is CASSRASGRVTYNEQFF. CDR3 in DNA: TGTGCCAGCTCACGGGCTAGCGGGAGGGTTACCTACAATGAGCAGTTCTTC.

Note on this clone: Other DNA sequences from this sample encode an identical CDR3 as well. The chain couples TRBV28 to TRBJ1-5, with unresolved D. V was cut by 3 bases and J by 4 bases, with 7 bases left in between. Germline lookup yields CDR1 MDHEN and CDR2 SYDVKM. The CDR3 has 13 amino acids. The CDR3 bases are TGTGCCAGCAGTTTCAACGGTAATCAGCCCCAGCATTTT. Amino acids: CASSFNGNQPQHF.

This clone was seen a single time. The chain joins TRBV7-9 to TRBJ2-1; tentative D call: TRBD1 (6 bases). CDR1 and CDR2 from the germline V gene are SEHNR and FQNEAQ (reference sequence). Trimming pared 4 bases from V and 6 bases from J, leaving 10 bases between. The CDR3 consists of 13 residues. Written as DNA, the CDR3 is TGTGCCAGCAGCTCGACAGGAGTCAATGAGCAGTTCTTC. Translation gives CASSSTGVNEQFF. The full variable domain, completed using reference TRBV7-9 and TRBJ2-1, is DTGVSQNPRHKITKRGQNVTFRCDPISEHNRLYWYRQTLGQGPEFLTYFQNEAQLEKSRLLSDRFSAERPKGSFSTLEIQRTEQGDSAMYLCASSSTGVNEQFFGPGTRLTVL.

The rearrangement joins TRBV9 to TRBJ2-1; D is unresolved. Germline V gives CDR1 SGDLS, CDR2 YYNGEE. This CDR3 region has 13 residues. V dropped 0 bases and J dropped 3 bases, with 4 bases sitting between them. CDR3 DNA sequence: TGTGCCAGCAGCGTAGATCACTACAATGAGCAGTTCTTC. Amino acid sequence: CASSVDHYNEQFF.

This sequence joins TRBV24-1 and TRBJ1-5, with TRBD1 matching over 9 bases. CDR1 is KGHDR and CDR2 is SFDVKD in the germline V gene. Losses at the gene ends were 7 bases for V and 2 bases for J; bases not matched to a gene: 2. This CDR3 has 14 residues. CDR3 DNA: TGTGCCACCAGGGGACAGGGCCGCAATCAGCCCCAGCATTTT. Amino acids: CATRGQGRNQPQHF.

The chain couples TRBV19 to TRBJ2-1; TRBD2 matches at 8 bases. V dropped 9 bases and J dropped 8; count of bases not matched to a gene: 12. CDR1 is LNHDA, CDR2 SQIVND, per germline (reference sequence). The CDR3 length is 14 residues. The CDR3 region is CASRAGGFGDEQFF. The CDR3 DNA is TGTGCCAGCCGTGCGGGAGGATTTGGGGATGAGCAGTTCTTC.